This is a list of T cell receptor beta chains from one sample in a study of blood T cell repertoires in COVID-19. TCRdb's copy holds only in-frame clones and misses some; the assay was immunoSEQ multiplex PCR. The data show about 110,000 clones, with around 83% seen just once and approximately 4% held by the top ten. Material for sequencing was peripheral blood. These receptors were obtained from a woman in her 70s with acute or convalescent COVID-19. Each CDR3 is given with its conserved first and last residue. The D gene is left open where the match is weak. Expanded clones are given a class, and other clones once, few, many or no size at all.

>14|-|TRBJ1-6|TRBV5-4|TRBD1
CAVSGQGAGSPLHF
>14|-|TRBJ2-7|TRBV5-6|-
CASSFQRSSYEQYF
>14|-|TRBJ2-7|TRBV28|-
CASSKTVGSYEQYF
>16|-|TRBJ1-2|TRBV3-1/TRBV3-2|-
CASRRTGGDSNYGYTF
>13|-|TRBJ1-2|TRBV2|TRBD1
CASSSGQNYGYTF
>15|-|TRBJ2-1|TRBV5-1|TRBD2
CASSFETSGSNEQFF
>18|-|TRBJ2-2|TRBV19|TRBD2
CASGSRDGGLAAPGELFF
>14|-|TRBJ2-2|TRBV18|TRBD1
CASSPSTGTGELFF
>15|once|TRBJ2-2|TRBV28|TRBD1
CASSLSLTGTGELFF
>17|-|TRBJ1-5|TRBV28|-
CASSFRRSTAAGQPQHF
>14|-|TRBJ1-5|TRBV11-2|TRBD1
CASSFDRVGQPQHF
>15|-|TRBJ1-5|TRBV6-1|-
CASSEYPGGNQPQHF
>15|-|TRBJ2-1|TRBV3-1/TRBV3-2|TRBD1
CASSHSGTGANEQFF
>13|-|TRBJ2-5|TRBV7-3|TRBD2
CASSKREGETQYF
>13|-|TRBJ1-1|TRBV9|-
CASSQTAGTEAFF
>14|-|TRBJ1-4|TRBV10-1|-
CASSPGTGNEKLFF
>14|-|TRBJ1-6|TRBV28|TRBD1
CAGQGQGGNSPLHF
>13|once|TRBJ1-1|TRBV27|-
CASSLEGNTEAFF
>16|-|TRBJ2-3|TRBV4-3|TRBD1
CASSRNRDREKDTQYF
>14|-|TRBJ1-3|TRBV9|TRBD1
CASNTGGIGNTIYF
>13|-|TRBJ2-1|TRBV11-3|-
CASSQGGHNEQFF
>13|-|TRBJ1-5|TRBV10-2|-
CASSLDSGQPQHF
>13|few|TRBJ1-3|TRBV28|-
CASSLLSGNTIYF
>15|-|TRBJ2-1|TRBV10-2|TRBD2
CASSSPLAGENEQFF